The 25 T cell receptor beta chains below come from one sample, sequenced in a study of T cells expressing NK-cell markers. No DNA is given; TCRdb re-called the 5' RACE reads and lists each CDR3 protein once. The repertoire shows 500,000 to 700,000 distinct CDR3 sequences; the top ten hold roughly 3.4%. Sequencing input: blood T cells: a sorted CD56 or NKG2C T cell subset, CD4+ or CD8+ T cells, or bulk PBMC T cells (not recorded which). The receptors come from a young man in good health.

This CDR3 reads CASSKGSRGSNQPQHF. The V gene is TRBV11-2, the J gene TRBJ1-5; TCRdb outputs TRBD1, but without DNA this stays unchecked. CDR1 is SGHAT and CDR2 is FQNNGV in the germline V gene. The CDR3 has 16 amino acids.

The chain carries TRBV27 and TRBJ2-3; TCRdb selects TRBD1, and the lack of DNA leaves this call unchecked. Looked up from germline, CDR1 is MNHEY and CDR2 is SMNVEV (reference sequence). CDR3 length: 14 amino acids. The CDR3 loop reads CASNPGDSTDTQYF.

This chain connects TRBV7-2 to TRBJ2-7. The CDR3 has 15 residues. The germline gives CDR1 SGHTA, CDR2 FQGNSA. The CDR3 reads CASSPQRHPAYEQYF.

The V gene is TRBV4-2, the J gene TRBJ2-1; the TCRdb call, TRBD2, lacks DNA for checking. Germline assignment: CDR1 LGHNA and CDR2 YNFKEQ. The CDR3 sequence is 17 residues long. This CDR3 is CASSQEGLAGFYNEQFF.

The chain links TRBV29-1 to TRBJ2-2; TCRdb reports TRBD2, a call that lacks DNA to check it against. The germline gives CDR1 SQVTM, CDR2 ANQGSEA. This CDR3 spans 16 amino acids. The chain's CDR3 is CSVGQAGGPGTGELFF.

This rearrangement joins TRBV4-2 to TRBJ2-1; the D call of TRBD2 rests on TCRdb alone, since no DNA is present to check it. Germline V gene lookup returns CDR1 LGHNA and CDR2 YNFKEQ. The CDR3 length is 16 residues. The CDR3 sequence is CASSQEGPGGFDEQFF.

The CDR3 protein is CATKAASAGGPGETQYF. This sequence joins TRBV15 and TRBJ2-5; TCRdb calls TRBD2, which cannot be checked without DNA. The CDR3 length is 17 residues. Germline CDR1 LNHNV, CDR2 YYDKDF (reference sequence).

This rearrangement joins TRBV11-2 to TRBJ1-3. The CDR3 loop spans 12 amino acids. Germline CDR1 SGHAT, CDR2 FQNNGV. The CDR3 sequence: CASSLAGEAIYF.

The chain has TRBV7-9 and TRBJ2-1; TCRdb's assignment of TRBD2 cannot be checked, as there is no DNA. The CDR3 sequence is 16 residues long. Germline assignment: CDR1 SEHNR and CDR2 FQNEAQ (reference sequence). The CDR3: CASSLAGPNGSGEQFF.

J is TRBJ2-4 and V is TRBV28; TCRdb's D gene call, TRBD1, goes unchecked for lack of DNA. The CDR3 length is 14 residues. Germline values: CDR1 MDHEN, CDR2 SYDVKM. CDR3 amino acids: CASSESRGANIQYF.

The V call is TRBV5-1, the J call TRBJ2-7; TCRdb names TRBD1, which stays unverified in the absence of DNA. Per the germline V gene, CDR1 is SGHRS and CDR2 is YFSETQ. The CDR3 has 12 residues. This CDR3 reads CASSPEKGEQYF.

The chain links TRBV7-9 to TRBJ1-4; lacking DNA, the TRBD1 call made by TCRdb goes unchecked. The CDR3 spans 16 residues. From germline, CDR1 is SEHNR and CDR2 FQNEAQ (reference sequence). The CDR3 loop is CASSSTTGRYNEKLFF.

CDR3 sequence: CASSPTTDNYGYTF. J is TRBJ1-2 and V is TRBV18. Germline V gives CDR1 KGHSH, CDR2 LQKENI. The CDR3 consists of 14 residues.

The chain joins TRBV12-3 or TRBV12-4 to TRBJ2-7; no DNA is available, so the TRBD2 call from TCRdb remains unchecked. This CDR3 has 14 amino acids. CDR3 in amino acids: CASSRGGQGYEQYF.

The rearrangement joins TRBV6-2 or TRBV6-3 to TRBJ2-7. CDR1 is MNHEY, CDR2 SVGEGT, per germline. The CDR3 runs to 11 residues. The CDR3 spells CASSNSYEQYF.

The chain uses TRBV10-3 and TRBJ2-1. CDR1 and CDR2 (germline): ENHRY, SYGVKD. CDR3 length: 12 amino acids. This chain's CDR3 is CAISDRSQGRFF.

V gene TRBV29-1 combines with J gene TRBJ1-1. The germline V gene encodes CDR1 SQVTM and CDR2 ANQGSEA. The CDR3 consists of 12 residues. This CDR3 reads CSPDGVNTEAFF.

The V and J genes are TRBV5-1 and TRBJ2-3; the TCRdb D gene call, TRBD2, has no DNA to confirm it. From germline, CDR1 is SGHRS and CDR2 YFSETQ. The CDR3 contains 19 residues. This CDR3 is CASSLTVGLAGGLTDTQYF.

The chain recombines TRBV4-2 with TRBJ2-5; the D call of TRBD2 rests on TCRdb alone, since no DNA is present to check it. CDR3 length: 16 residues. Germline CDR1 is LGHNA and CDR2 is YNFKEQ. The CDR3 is CASSQDSLRAEETQYF.

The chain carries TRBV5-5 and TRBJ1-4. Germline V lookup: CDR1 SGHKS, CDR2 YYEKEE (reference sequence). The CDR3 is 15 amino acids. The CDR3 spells CASSSTAQVNEKLFF.

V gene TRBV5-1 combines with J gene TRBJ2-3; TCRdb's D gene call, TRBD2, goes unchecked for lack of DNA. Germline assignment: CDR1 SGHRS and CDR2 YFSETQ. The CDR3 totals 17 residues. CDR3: CASSQNPSGKFTDTQYF.

This chain's CDR3 is CASSFNRNEKLFF. The V call is TRBV12-3 or TRBV12-4, the J call TRBJ1-4. The CDR3 sequence is 13 residues long.

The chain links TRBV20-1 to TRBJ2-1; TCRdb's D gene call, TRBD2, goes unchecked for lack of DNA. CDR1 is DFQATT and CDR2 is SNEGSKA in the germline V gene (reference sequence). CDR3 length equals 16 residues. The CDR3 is CSAAKLAGGRYNEQFF.

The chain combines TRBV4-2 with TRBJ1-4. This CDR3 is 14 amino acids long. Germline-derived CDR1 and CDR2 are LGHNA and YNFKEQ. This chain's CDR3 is CASSQGREDEKLFF.

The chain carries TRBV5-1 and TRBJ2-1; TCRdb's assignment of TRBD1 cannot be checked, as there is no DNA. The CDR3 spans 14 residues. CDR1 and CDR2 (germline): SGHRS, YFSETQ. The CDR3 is CATLQGGSYNEQFF. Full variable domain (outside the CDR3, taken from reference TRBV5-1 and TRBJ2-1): KAGVTQTPRYLIKTRGQQVTLSCSPISGHRSVSWYQQTPGQGLQFLFEYFSETQRNKGNFPGRFSGRQFSNSRSEMNVSTLELGDSALYLCATLQGGSYNEQFFGPGTRLTVL.